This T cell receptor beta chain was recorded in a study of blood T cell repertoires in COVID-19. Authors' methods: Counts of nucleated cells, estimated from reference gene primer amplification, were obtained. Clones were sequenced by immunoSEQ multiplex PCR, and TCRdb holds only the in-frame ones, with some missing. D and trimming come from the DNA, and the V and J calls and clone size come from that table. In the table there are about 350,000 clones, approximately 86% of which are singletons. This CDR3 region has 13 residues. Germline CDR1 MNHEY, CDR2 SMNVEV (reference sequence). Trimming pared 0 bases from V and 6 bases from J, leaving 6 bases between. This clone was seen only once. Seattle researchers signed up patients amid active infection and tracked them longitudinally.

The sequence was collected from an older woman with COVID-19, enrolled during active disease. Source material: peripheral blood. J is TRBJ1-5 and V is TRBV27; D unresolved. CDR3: CASSLSFGQPQHF. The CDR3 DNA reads TGTGCCAGCAGTTTATCATTCGGTCAGCCCCAGCATTTT.